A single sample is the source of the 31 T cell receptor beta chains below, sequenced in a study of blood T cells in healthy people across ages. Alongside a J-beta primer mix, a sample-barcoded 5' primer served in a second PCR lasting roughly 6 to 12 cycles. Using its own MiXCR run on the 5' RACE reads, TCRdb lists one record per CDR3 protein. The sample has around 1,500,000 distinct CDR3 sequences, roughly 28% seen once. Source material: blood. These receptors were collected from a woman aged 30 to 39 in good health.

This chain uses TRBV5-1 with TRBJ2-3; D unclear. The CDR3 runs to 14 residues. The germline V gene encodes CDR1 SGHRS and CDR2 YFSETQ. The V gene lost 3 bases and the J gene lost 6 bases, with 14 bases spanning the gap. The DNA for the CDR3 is TGCGCCAGCAGCTCCCCCCGAGAGGCGGATACGCAGTATTTT. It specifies CASSSPREADTQYF.

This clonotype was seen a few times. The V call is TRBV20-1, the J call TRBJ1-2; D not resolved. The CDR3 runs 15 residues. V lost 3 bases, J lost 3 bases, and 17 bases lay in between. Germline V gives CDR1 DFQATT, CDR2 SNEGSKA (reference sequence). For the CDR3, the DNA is TGCAGTGCTAGTTTGTCGGGCGCGTTTGACTATGGCTACACCTTC. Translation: CSASLSGAFDYGYTF.

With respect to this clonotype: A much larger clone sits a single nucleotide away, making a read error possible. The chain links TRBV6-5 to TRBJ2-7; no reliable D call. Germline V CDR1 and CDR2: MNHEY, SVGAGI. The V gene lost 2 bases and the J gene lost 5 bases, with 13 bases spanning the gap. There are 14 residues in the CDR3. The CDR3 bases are TGTGCCAGCAGTTACGATGCGCGACGGAACGAGCAGTACTTC. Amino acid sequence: CASSYDARRNEQYF.

Written as DNA, the CDR3 is TGTGCCAGCAGCCCCGGTGTCCTCTCGAACACTGAAGCTTTCTTT. This translates into CASSPGVLSNTEAFF. The V call is TRBV7-9, the J call TRBJ1-1; D unresolved. This CDR3 has 15 amino acids. From germline, CDR1 is SEHNR and CDR2 FQNEAQ (reference sequence). V was pared by 5 bases and J by 1 base, with 14 bases between.

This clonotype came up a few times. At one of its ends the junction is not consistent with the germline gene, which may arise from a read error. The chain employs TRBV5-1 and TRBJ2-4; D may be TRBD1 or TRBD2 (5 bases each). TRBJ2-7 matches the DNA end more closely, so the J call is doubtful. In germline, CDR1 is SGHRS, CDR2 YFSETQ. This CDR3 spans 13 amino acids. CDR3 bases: TGCGCCGGCAGCTCTTTAGGGACGGACGAGCAGTACTTC. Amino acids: CAGSSLGTDEQYF.

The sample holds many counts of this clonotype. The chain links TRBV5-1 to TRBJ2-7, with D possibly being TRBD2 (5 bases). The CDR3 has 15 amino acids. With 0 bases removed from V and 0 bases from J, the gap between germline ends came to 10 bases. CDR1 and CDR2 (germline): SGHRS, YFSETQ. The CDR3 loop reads CASSLAAGYSYEQYF. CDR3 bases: TGCGCCAGCAGCTTGGCCGCGGGTTACTCCTACGAGCAGTACTTC. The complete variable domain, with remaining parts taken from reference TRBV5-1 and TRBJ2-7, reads KAGVTQTPRYLIKTRGQQVTLSCSPISGHRSVSWYQQTPGQGLQFLFEYFSETQRNKGNFPGRFSGRQFSNSRSEMNVSTLELGDSALYLCASSLAAGYSYEQYFGPGTRLTVT.

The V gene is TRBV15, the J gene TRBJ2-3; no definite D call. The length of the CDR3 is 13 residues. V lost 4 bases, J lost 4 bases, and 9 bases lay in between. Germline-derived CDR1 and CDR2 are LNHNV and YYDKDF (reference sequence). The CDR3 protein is CATSTGRADTQYF. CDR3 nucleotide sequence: TGTGCCACCAGCACAGGAAGGGCAGATACGCAGTATTTT.

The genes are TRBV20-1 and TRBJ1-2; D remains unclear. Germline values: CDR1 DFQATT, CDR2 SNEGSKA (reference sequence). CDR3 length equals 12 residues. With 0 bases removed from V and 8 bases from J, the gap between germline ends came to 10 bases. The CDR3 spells CSAREDWKGYTF. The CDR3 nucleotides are TGCAGTGCTAGAGAGGACTGGAAGGGCTACACCTTC.

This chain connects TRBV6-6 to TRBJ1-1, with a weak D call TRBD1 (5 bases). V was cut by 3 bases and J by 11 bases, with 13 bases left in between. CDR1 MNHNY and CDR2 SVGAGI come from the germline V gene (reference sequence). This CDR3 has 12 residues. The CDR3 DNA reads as TGTGCCAGCAGTTATAGTGGGACTGGCGCTTTCTTT. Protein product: CASSYSGTGAFF.

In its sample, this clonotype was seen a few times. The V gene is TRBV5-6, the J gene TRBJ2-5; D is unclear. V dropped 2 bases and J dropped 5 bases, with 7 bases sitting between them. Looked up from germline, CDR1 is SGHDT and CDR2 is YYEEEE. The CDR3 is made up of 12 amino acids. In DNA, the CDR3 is TGTGCCAGCAGCTTCGTCACGGAGACCCAGTACTTC. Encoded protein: CASSFVTETQYF.

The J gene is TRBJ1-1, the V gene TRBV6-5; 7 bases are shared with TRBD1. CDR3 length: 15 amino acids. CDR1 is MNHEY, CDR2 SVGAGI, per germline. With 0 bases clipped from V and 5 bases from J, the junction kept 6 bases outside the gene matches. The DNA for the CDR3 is TGTGCCAGCAGTTACTCGGGCCAGGGGGAGACTGAAGCTTTCTTT. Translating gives CASSYSGQGETEAFF.

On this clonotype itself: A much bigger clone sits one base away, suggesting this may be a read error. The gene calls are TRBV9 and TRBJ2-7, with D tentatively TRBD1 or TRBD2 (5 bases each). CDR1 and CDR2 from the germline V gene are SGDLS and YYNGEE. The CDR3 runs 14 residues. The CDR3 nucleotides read TGTGCCAGTAGCGTAGGGGTGAGCTACAATGAGCAGTACTTC. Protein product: CASSVGVSYNEQYF.

CDR3: CSARGPWRGAGNEQFF. The CDR3 DNA sequence: TGCAGTGCTAGAGGCCCATGGAGGGGGGCGGGAAATGAGCAGTTCTTC. This chain uses TRBV20-1 with TRBJ2-1; tentatively, D is TRBD1 or TRBD2 (6 bases each). Trimming took off 1 base at V and 7 bases at J, with 20 bases between the two ends. From germline, CDR1 is DFQATT and CDR2 SNEGSKA (reference sequence). The CDR3 extends over 16 amino acids.

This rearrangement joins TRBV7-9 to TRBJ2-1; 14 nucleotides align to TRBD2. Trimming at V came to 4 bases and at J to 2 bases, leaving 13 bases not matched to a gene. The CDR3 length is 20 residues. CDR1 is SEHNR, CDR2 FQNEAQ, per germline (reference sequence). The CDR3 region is CASSWTPGTSGRGAYNEQFF. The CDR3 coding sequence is TGTGCCAGCAGCTGGACACCCGGGACTAGCGGGAGAGGGGCCTACAATGAGCAGTTCTTC.

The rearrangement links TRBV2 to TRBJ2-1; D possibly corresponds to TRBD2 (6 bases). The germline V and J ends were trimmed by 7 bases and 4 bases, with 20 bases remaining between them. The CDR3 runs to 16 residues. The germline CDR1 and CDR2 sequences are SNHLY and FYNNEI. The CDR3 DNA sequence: TGTGCCAGCACTCCAGGCGAGCGGGTCATATACAATGAGCAGTTCTTC. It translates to CASTPGERVIYNEQFF.

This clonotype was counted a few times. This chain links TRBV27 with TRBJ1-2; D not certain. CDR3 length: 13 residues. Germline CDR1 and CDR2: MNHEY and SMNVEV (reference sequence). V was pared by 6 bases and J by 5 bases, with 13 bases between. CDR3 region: CASRPNRPYGYTF. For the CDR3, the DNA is TGTGCCAGCAGGCCGAACAGACCATATGGCTACACCTTC.

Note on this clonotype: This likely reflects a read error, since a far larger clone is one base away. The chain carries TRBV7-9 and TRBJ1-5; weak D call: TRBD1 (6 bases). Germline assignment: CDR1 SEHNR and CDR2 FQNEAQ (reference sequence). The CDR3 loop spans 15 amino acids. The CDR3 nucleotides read TGTACCAGCAGCCTGGGGGGCTATAGCAATCAGCCCCAGCATTTT. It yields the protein CTSSLGGYSNQPQHF.

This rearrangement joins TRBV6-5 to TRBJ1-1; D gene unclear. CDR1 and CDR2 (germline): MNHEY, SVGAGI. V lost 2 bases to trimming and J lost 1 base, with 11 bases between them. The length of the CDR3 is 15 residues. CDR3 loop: CASSYTSRPNTEAFF. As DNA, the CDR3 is TGTGCCAGCAGTTACACGAGCAGGCCGAACACTGAAGCTTTCTTT.

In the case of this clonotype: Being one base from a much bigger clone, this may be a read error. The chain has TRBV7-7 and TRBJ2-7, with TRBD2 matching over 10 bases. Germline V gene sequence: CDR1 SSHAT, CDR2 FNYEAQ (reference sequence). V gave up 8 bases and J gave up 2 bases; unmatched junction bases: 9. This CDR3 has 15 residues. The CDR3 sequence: CASFSGGTTAYEQYF. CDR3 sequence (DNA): TGTGCCAGCTTTAGCGGGGGGACGACCGCCTACGAGCAGTACTTC.

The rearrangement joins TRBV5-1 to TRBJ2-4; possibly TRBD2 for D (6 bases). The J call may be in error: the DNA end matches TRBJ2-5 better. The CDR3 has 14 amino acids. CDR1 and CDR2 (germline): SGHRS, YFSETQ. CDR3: CASSLLGRPETQYF. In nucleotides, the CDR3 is TGCGCCAGCAGCTTGTTAGGGAGGCCAGAGACCCAGTACTTC.

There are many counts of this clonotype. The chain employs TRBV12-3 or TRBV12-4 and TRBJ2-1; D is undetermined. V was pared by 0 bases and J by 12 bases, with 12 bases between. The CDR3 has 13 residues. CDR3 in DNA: TGTGCCAGCAGTTTAGCCCCCTGGGAAGGGCAGTTCTTC. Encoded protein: CASSLAPWEGQFF.

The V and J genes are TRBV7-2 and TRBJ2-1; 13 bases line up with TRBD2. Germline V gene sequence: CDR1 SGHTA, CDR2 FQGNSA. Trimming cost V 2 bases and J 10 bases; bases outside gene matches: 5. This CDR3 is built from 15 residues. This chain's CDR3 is CASSLPLAGGVEQFF. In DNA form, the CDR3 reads TGTGCCAGCAGCTTACCACTAGCGGGGGGGGTGGAGCAGTTCTTC. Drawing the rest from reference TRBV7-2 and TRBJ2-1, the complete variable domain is GAGVSQSPSNKVTEKGKDVELRCDPISGHTALYWYRQSLGQGLEFLIYFQGNSAPDKSGLPSDRFSAERTGGSVSTLTIQRTQQEDSAVYLCASSLPLAGGVEQFFGPGTRLTVL.

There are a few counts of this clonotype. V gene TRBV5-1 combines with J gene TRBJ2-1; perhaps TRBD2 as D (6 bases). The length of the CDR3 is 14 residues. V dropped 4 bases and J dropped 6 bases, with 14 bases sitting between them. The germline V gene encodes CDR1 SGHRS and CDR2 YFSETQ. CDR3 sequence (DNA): TGCGCCAGCAGCATACCGACTAGTAGCAATGAGCAGTTCTTC. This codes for CASSIPTSSNEQFF.

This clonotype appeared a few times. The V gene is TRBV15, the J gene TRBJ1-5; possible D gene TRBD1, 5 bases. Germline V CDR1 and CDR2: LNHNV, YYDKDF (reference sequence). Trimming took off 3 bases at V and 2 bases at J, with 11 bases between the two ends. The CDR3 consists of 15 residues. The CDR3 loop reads CATSSAQGGNQPQHF. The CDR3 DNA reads TGTGCCACCAGCAGTGCCCAGGGTGGCAATCAGCCCCAGCATTTT.

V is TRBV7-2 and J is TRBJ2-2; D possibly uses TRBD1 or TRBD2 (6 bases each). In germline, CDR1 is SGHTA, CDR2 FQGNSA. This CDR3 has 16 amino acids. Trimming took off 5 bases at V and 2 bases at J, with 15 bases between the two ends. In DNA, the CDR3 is TGTGCCAGCAGCCCCGGGGGCAGGGGAAACACCGGGGAGCTGTTTTTT. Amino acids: CASSPGGRGNTGELFF.

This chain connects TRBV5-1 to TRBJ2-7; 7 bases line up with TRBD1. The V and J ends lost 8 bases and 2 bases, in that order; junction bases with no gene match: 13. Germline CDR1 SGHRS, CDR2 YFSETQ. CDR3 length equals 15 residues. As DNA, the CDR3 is TGCGCCAGTAGCCTGAGGGACAGCTCCCCCTACGAGCAGTACTTC. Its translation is CASSLRDSSPYEQYF. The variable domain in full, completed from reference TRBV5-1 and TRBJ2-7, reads KAGVTQTPRYLIKTRGQQVTLSCSPISGHRSVSWYQQTPGQGLQFLFEYFSETQRNKGNFPGRFSGRQFSNSRSEMNVSTLELGDSALYLCASSLRDSSPYEQYFGPGTRLTVT.

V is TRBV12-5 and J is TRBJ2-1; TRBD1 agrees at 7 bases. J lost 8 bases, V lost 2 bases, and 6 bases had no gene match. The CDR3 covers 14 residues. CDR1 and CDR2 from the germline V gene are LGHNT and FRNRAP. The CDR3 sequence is CASGLRGQYYEQFF. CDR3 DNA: TGTGCTAGTGGTTTGAGGGGACAGTACTATGAGCAGTTCTTC.

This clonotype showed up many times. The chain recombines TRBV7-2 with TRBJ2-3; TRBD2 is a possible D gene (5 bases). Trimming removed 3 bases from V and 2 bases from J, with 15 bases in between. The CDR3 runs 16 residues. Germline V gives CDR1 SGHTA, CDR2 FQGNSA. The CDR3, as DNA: TGTGCCAGCAGCTTCCGGGAATATCTTTACACAGATACGCAGTATTTT. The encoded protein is CASSFREYLYTDTQYF.

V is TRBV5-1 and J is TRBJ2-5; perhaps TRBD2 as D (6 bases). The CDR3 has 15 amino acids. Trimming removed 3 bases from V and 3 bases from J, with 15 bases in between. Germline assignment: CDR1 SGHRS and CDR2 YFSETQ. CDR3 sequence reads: CASSSQVGGKETQYF. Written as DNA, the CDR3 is TGCGCCAGCAGCTCCCAAGTGGGGGGAAAAGAGACCCAGTACTTC.

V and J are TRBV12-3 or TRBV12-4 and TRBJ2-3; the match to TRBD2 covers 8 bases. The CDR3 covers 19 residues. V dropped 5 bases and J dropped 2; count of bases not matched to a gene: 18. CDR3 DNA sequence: TGTGCCAGCAGTCCACGGGTTAGCGGGGTGGCCCCCTCCACAGATACGCAGTATTTT. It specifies CASSPRVSGVAPSTDTQYF.

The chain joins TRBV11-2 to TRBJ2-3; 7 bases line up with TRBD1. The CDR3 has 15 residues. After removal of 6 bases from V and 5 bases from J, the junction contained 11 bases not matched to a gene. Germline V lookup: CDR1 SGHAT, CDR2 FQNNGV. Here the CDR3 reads CASSPAGAGGDTQYF. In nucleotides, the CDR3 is TGTGCCAGCAGTCCAGCCGGGGCAGGGGGAGATACGCAGTATTTT.